This TCR beta chain was profiled in a study of neurological immune-mediated disorders. This clonotype was detected only once. Its target is unknown. Whole-study findings and limits: CDR3 amino acid sequences found in expanded clones were never shared across subjects, suggesting private repertoires in all groups. Multiple sclerosis was found to have the least TCR clonal expansion, below healthy controls, and HTLV-1-associated myelopathy the most.

The cDNA came from 5'RACE, which used 10-nucleotide random UMIs. Every sequencing run gave over 170 million TCR-beta sequences, taken from 15-18 subjects. TCRdb itself ran the 5' RACE reads through MiXCR, one entry per CDR3 protein. The sample comprises tens of thousands of distinct CDR3 sequences, about a quarter of which are singletons, and 20% to 30% rests with the top ten. The CDR3 is made up of 13 amino acids. Trimming pared 5 bases from V and 7 bases from J, leaving 14 bases between. The germline gives CDR1 SNHLY, CDR2 FYNNEI. Sequenced sample: PBMCs. The clonotype comes from a woman between 65 and 79 years old in good health. This sequence joins TRBV2 and TRBJ1-2; TRBD1 might be the D (6 bases). This chain's CDR3 is CASSQQGVGGYTF. The DNA of the CDR3 is TGTGCCAGCAGTCAACAGGGTGTCGGTGGCTACACCTTC.